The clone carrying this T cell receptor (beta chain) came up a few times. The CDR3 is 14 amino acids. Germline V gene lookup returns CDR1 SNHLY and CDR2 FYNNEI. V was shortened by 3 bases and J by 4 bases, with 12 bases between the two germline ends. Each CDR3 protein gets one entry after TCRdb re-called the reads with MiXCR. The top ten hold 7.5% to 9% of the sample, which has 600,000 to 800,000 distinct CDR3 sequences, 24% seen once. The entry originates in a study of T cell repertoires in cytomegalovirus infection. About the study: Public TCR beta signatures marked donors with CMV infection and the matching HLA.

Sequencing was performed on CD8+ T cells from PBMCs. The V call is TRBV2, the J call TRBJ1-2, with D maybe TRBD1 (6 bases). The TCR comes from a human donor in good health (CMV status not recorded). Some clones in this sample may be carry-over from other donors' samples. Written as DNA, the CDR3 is TGTGCCAGCAGTGACCCAGGGGTGGGCTATGGCTACACCTTC. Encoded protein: CASSDPGVGYGYTF.